This T cell receptor beta chain is from a study of T cells in localized non-small cell lung cancer. Study-wide results and caveats: Within adjacent lung there appeared a median about 54 of the top 100 tumor clones. Prolonged overall survival went with higher T cell density in the blood. Multi-region tumor sequencing was not done, so intratumor heterogeneity could not be excluded. T cell clonality was highest in uninvolved adjacent lung, above tumor.

Note on this clone: Its antigen is unknown.

Method: immunoSEQ multiplex PCR; TCRdb's copy keeps in-frame clones and lacks some. This sample yields about 34,000 clones, of which around 80% are seen a single time; 33% belongs to the top ten. The material was peripheral blood, obtained before any cancer treatment. The TCR was taken from a male donor at least 60 years old with stage II squamous cell lung carcinoma.

The CDR3 loop reads CASSPPGTSGSSKQYF. The DNA of the CDR3 is TGTGCCAGCAGCCCCCCTGGGACTAGCGGGAGTAGTAAGCAGTACTTC. The J gene is TRBJ2-7, the V gene TRBV9; 14 nucleotides match TRBD2. V shed 4 bases, J shed 8 bases, and the junction held 11 bases outside the gene matches. Germline V gives CDR1 SGDLS, CDR2 YYNGEE. The CDR3 sequence is 16 residues long.